Listed below are T cell receptor beta chains from one sample, sequenced in a study of identical twins. One entry per CDR3 protein, called by TCRdb with MiXCR from the 5' RACE reads. This sample has around 1.7 million distinct CDR3 sequences, with roughly a third found just once. Sequencing was performed on cord blood. All receptors come from a newborn girl in good health. The CDR3 runs from the conserved cysteine through the conserved F or W. D genes are given only for firm matches.

.	TRBV5-1	CASSLDGGTGYEQYF
.	TRBV20-1	CSARNTGFMNTEAFF
.	TRBV4-2	CASSQEWRNEQYF
.	TRBV28	CASSFGAAYEQYF
TRBD2	TRBV19	CASSMGLAVPQETQYF
.	TRBV20-1	CSARVNRDEQYF
TRBD1	TRBV7-2	CASSLATGSNEQFF
TRBD1	TRBV28	CASSFNRGATDAQYF
.	TRBV6-1	CASSDHRAPEKLFF
TRBD2	TRBV4-1	CASSQGSSGRGTDTQYF
TRBD2	TRBV29-1	CSVVSSSGTYEQYF
.	TRBV27	CASSLSATQPQHF
.	TRBV7-2	CASSPHFGQGETGELFF
.	TRBV5-1	CASSFTGSNTEAFF
.	TRBV28	CASSLSPSGQFF
.	TRBV7-9	CASSLGGLESTDTQYF
.	TRBV3-1	CASSLAAGTTDTRYF
TRBD2	TRBV4-2	CASSPTSGHNEQFF
.	TRBV10-2	CASMDAGQTYNEQFF
.	TRBV2	CASSLLGSAGELFF
.	TRBV12-3/TRBV12-4	CASSLNGGGDEQYF
TRBD1	TRBV10-3	CAISPQGQADTQYF
TRBD1	TRBV2	CASTSQGAANEKLFF
TRBD2	TRBV3-1	CASSHLPSGLVSDTQYF
.	TRBV20-1	CSARDLRFGTNTEAFF
TRBD2	TRBV7-2	CASSFVPRGGLTDTQYF
.	TRBV4-1	CASSQPAGTPNTGELFF
.	TRBV7-9	CASSLALRNTGELFF
TRBD1	TRBV7-2	CASSSGQALHNEQYF
TRBD1	TRBV5-6	CASSLGTGNNEQYF
TRBD2	TRBV10-3	CAISAGGVYNEQYF